The clone carrying this T cell receptor beta chain was counted ten times or more. This record belongs to a study of T cells in Graves' hyperthyroidism and ophthalmopathy. There were TCR beta CDR3 regions amplified from RNA transcripts. Researchers ran a first-round RT-PCR on the TCR CDR3 using the HTBI primer set. A single record per CDR3 protein comes from TCRdb applying MiXCR to the multiplex PCR reads. This sample yields 250,000 to 300,000 distinct CDR3 sequences, of which roughly an eighth are seen a single time; 7% to 9.5% belongs to the top ten. This clonotype originated in a woman aged 40 to 50 with Graves' hyperthyroidism. Specimen: blood.

CDR3: CASSPLPGLEQYF. CDR3 nucleotides: TGTGCCAGCAGCCCGTTGCCTGGGCTCGAGCAGTACTTC. V and J are TRBV3-1 and TRBJ2-7; unclear D gene. Germline V lookup: CDR1 LGHDT, CDR2 YNNKEL (reference sequence). Deletions cut 4 bases from V and 6 bases from J, with 13 bases between. This CDR3 has 13 residues.